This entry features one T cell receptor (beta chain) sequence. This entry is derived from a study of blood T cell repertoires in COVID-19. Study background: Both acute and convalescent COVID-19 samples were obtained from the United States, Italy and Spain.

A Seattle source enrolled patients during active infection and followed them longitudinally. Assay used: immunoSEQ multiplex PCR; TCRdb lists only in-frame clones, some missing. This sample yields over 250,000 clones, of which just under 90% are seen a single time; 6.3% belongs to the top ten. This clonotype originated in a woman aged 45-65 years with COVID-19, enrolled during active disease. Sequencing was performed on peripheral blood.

CDR3 nucleotides: TGTGCCAGCAGCACAGGGGGCGCGGCTAATGAAAAACTGTTTTTT. It codes for CASSTGGAANEKLFF. The genes are TRBV28 and TRBJ1-4; 9 nucleotides agree with TRBD1. Trimming at V came to 6 bases and at J to 3 bases, leaving 5 bases not matched to a gene. CDR3 size: 15 residues. Germline CDR1 MDHEN, CDR2 SYDVKM.